Presented here are 12 T cell receptor beta chains from one specimen sequenced in a study of CD8+ T cells in alopecia areata. Specified treatment: oral pan-JAK inhibitor, 5-10 mg twice daily. cDNA serving as the sequencing template came from extracted, reverse transcribed RNA. Sequenced by immunoSEQ multiplex PCR; TCRdb stores in-frame clones only, minus some. There are approximately 100,000 clones in the sample; around 60% occur only once, and approximately 16% lies in the top ten. Sequencing was performed on CD8+ T cells sorted from blood, taken between weeks 55 and 65, from a patient treated with tofacitinib. The receptors derive from a human donor with alopecia areata.

The genes are TRBV2 and TRBJ2-1; D tentatively reads TRBD1 or TRBD2 (5 bases each). The CDR3 covers 14 residues. Germline CDR1 reads SNHLY; CDR2 reads FYNNEI. The V gene lost 7 bases and the J gene lost 10 bases, with 20 bases spanning the gap. The CDR3 is CASIRGPQTVEQFF. The CDR3 DNA reads TGTGCCAGCATCCGGGGACCCCAGACAGTGGAGCAGTTCTTC.

This chain uses TRBV4-1 with TRBJ1-2; the D is unclear. Per germline, CDR1 MGHRA and CDR2 YSYEKL. V gave up 2 bases and J gave up 4 bases, with 14 bases separating them. The CDR3 runs to 15 residues. The CDR3 coding sequence is TGCGCCAGCAGCCAAAAAGTACGGGCGGGCTATGGCTACACCTTC. Amino acid sequence: CASSQKVRAGYGYTF.

As concerns this clone: One junction end does not reproduce the germline sequence, and a read error may be involved. The genes are TRBV6-1 and TRBJ1-6; tentative D call: TRBD1 (5 bases). Germline CDR1 MNHNS, CDR2 SASEGT. This CDR3 comprises 9 residues. The CDR3 region has the DNA TGTGCCAGTGGGGTAGAACAGGACTTT. It codes for CASGVEQDF.

The V gene is TRBV14, the J gene TRBJ2-7, with TRBD1 matching over 10 bases. Trimming removed 5 bases from V and 5 bases from J; junction bases left unmatched: 3. The CDR3 runs to 13 residues. CDR1 SGHDN and CDR2 FVKESK come from the germline V gene. The CDR3 region is CASSDRGQDEQYF. CDR3 in DNA: TGTGCCAGCAGCGACAGGGGGCAAGACGAGCAGTACTTC.

J is TRBJ2-2 and V is TRBV6-1; possibly TRBD1 or TRBD2 for D (5 bases each). V gave up 0 bases and J gave up 6 bases, with 14 bases separating them. The CDR3 has 16 amino acids. Germline loops: CDR1 MNHNS, CDR2 SASEGT. The CDR3 loop reads CASSEADNLGAGELFF. The CDR3 DNA reads as TGTGCCAGCAGTGAAGCGGACAATTTGGGGGCCGGGGAGCTGTTTTTT.

The rearrangement links TRBV27 to TRBJ2-1; TRBD2 matches 10 bases. V shed 5 bases, J shed 5 bases, and the junction held 6 bases outside the gene matches. CDR3 length: 15 residues. CDR1 is MNHEY and CDR2 is SMNVEV in the germline V gene (reference sequence). The CDR3 coding sequence is TGTGCCAGCAGTAGAGAGCGGGGGGGGGACAATGAGCAGTTCTTC. Its translation is CASSRERGGDNEQFF.

This clone was seen a handful of times. The V call is TRBV7-8, the J call TRBJ1-1, with D uncertain. V was trimmed by 2 bases and J by 5 bases, leaving 12 bases between them. CDR1 and CDR2 from the germline V gene are SGHVS and FQNEAQ. The CDR3 length is 14 residues. The CDR3 nucleotides read TGTGCCAGCAGCTTATCTAAGTCTGGGACTGAAGCTTTCTTT. Amino acid sequence: CASSLSKSGTEAFF.

V gene TRBV27 combines with J gene TRBJ2-7, with D possibly matching TRBD2 (5 bases). Germline CDR1 is MNHEY and CDR2 is SMNVEV (reference sequence). Between the trimmed V and J ends, which lost 6 bases and 1 base, there was a span of 10 bases. The length of the CDR3 is 13 residues. The CDR3 bases are TGTGCCAGCAGCCGAGGGCCGTCCTACGAGCAGTACTTC. It yields the protein CASSRGPSYEQYF.

This chain connects TRBV27 to TRBJ2-7, with TRBD1 matching 7 bases. V shed 5 bases and J 6 bases; nucleotides not matched to a gene: 7. Germline loops: CDR1 MNHEY, CDR2 SMNVEV (reference sequence). The CDR3 runs to 13 residues. The CDR3 spells CASSVGTAGEQYF. The CDR3 DNA follows: TGTGCCAGCAGTGTCGGGACAGCTGGCGAGCAGTACTTC.

This chain joins TRBV7-9 and TRBJ2-1, with no clear D. CDR3 size: 13 residues. CDR1 SEHNR and CDR2 FQNEAQ come from the germline V gene (reference sequence). Trimming cost V 1 base and J 8 bases, with 9 bases left between them. The CDR3 DNA reads TGTGCCAGCAGCTTAGTAGTGACCGATGAGCAGTTCTTC. This translates into CASSLVVTDEQFF.

The rearrangement uses TRBV4-1 and TRBJ1-4, with unresolved D. V lost 0 bases and J lost 7, with 0 bases in between. CDR1 is MGHRA, CDR2 YSYEKL, per germline. This CDR3 contains 11 residues. The CDR3 region has the DNA TGCGCCAGCAGCCAAGATGAAAAACTGTTTTTT. Its protein product is CASSQDEKLFF.

The chain joins TRBV27 to TRBJ1-1, with D unclear. The CDR3 has 13 amino acids. The germline V gene has CDR1 MNHEY and CDR2 SMNVEV (reference sequence). V lost 1 base and J lost 5, with 8 bases in between. DNA of the CDR3: TGTGCCAGCAGTTTATTTCGCGGGACTGAAGCTTTCTTT. It yields the protein CASSLFRGTEAFF.